This TCR beta chain was recorded in a study of blood T cell repertoires in COVID-19. As for the study in general: Acute and convalescent COVID-19 specimens originated in the United States, Italy and Spain. PBMCs, B-cell-depleted T cells, or T cells provided the cDNA or gDNA that made up the material.

The table lists this clone with a few counts. In the study's own analysis: Amplified reference gene primers provided the basis for estimating nucleated cell counts. Profiling relied on immunoSEQ multiplex PCR, and the TCRdb table lists in-frame clones only, not all of them. V and J calls plus clone size are reproduced from that table; the DNA served to infer D and trimming. This sample has around 230,000 clones, with roughly 83% found just once. The specimen was peripheral blood. This receptor was obtained from a woman between 70 and 85 years old with active or convalescent COVID-19.

CDR3: CASSKHTTRDYGYTF. The CDR3 DNA is TGTGCCAGCAGCAAACACACTACCCGGGACTATGGCTACACCTTC. The V call is TRBV7-2, the J call TRBJ1-2; no definite D call. CDR1 and CDR2 (germline): SGHTA, FQGNSA. The ends were cut back, 5 bases at V and 3 bases at J, with 16 bases in the middle. The CDR3 is made up of 15 amino acids.